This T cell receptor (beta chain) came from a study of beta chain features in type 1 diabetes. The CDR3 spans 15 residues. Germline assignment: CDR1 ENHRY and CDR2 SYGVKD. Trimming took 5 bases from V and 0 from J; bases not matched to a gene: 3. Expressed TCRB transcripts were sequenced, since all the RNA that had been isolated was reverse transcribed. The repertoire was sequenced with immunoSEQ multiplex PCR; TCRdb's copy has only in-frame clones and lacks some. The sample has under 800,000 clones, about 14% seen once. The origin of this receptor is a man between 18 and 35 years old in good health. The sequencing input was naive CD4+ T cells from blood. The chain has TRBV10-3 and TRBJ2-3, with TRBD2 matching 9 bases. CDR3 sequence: CAISRTSESTDTQYF. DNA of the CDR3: TGTGCCATCAGTAGGACTAGCGAGAGCACAGATACGCAGTATTTT.